Listed below are T cell receptor beta chains from one sample, sequenced in a study of T cell responses to AZD1222 COVID-19 vaccine. Some clones are missing from TCRdb's copy, which holds only in-frame ones; the method was immunoSEQ multiplex PCR. The sample carries roughly 140,000 clones, 80% to 90% recorded once. This sample comprised peripheral blood, obtained 28 days after the second AZD1222 dose. These receptor sequences come from an adult who received the AZD1222 COVID-19 vaccine. CDR3s leave out the opening cysteine and the closing phenylalanine or tryptophan.

j_call v_call cdr3_aa
TRBJ2-7 TRBV18 ASSPGTQAYEQY
TRBJ2-5 TRBV7-9 ASSSEGGTQY
TRBJ2-1 TRBV3-1/TRBV3-2 ASSQDIGDSGQF
TRBJ1-5 TRBV18 ASSPSQGSRNQPQH
TRBJ1-2 TRBV30 AWSALGTGIFGYT
TRBJ1-5 TRBV21-1 ASRELGQPQH
TRBJ2-7 TRBV18 ASSSGTLAYEQY
TRBJ2-1 TRBV7-2 ASSYSYNEQF
TRBJ1-2 TRBV7-9 ASSLRQGHGYT
TRBJ1-1 TRBV12-3/TRBV12-4 ASSLSGFTEAF
TRBJ2-2 TRBV19 ASKDRGLTNTGELF
TRBJ2-2 TRBV19 ASSTRQGSNTGELF
TRBJ1-5 TRBV19 ASSSTGGQNQPQH
TRBJ2-2 TRBV5-5 ASSLAGVMTGELF
TRBJ2-3 TRBV29-1 SVEGGAGTDTQY